Listed below are T cell receptor beta chains from one sample, sequenced in a study of T cells expressing NK-cell markers. TCRdb reprocessed the 5' RACE reads; each CDR3 protein has one entry and no DNA is given. The table lists under 500,000 distinct CDR3 sequences. The sequencing input was blood T cells: a sorted CD56 or NKG2C T cell subset, CD4+ or CD8+ T cells, or bulk PBMC T cells (not recorded which). The receptors were gathered from a woman aged 18-70 years in good health. Both conserved end residues are part of each CDR3.

cdr3_aa: CASSMDRGLRDTQYF; v_call: TRBV28; j_call: TRBJ2-3; cdr3_length: 15
cdr3_aa: CASSFRGLLIYGYTF; v_call: TRBV28; j_call: TRBJ1-2; cdr3_length: 15
cdr3_aa: CASSLVGASGPYEQYF; v_call: TRBV7-2; j_call: TRBJ2-7; cdr3_length: 16
cdr3_aa: CASSLGSGSGSYNEQFF; v_call: TRBV7-9; j_call: TRBJ2-1; cdr3_length: 17
cdr3_aa: CASSLDQGIYTEAFF; v_call: TRBV5-1; j_call: TRBJ1-1; cdr3_length: 15
cdr3_aa: CASSPTYNEQFF; v_call: TRBV11-1; j_call: TRBJ2-1; cdr3_length: 12
cdr3_aa: CASCQITGAGGRDTQYF; v_call: TRBV5-4; j_call: TRBJ2-3; cdr3_length: 17
cdr3_aa: CASSREGVYEQYF; v_call: TRBV3-1; j_call: TRBJ2-7; cdr3_length: 13
cdr3_aa: CASSQIKGGRNTQYF; v_call: TRBV4-3; j_call: TRBJ2-3; cdr3_length: 15
cdr3_aa: CASSHEGAAREQFF; v_call: TRBV7-3; j_call: TRBJ2-1; cdr3_length: 14
cdr3_aa: CASSHAGGGGFLAKNIQYF; v_call: TRBV3-1; j_call: TRBJ2-4; cdr3_length: 19
cdr3_aa: CAISPGQGAGDTQYF; v_call: TRBV10-3; j_call: TRBJ2-3; cdr3_length: 15
cdr3_aa: CATSDFKAGAGNEQFF; v_call: TRBV24-1; j_call: TRBJ2-1; cdr3_length: 16
cdr3_aa: CASSRPGTDTQYF; v_call: TRBV3-1; j_call: TRBJ2-3; cdr3_length: 13
cdr3_aa: CSARPQETGSIYEQYF; v_call: TRBV20-1; j_call: TRBJ2-7; cdr3_length: 16
cdr3_aa: CASSSPGNYIYEQYF; v_call: TRBV12-3/TRBV12-4; j_call: TRBJ2-7; cdr3_length: 15
cdr3_aa: CASSYSVRQSYNEKLFF; v_call: TRBV6-5; j_call: TRBJ1-4; cdr3_length: 17
cdr3_aa: CASSKGQGMNTEAFF; v_call: TRBV7-3; j_call: TRBJ1-1; cdr3_length: 15
cdr3_aa: CSVADRRNEKLFF; v_call: TRBV29-1; j_call: TRBJ1-4; cdr3_length: 13
cdr3_aa: CASSLDWAEAFF; v_call: TRBV5-1; j_call: TRBJ1-1; cdr3_length: 12
cdr3_aa: CASSFVGGRDSLNTEAFF; v_call: TRBV5-1; j_call: TRBJ1-1; cdr3_length: 18
cdr3_aa: CASSLDTSGNTIYF; v_call: TRBV3-1; j_call: TRBJ1-3; cdr3_length: 14
cdr3_aa: CSAREPGLAGGGGQFF; v_call: TRBV20-1; j_call: TRBJ2-1; cdr3_length: 16
cdr3_aa: CASLRDLGTDTQYF; v_call: TRBV5-1; j_call: TRBJ2-3; cdr3_length: 14
cdr3_aa: CSAEGWGQSTDTQYF; v_call: TRBV20-1; j_call: TRBJ2-3; cdr3_length: 15
cdr3_aa: CASSPQQGSYGYTF; v_call: TRBV28; j_call: TRBJ1-2; cdr3_length: 14
cdr3_aa: CASSSWGVEGNSPLHF; v_call: TRBV28; j_call: TRBJ1-6; cdr3_length: 16
cdr3_aa: CASSFLASSYNEQFF; v_call: TRBV7-3; j_call: TRBJ2-1; cdr3_length: 15
cdr3_aa: CASSQWTGAYEQYF; v_call: TRBV4-2; j_call: TRBJ2-7; cdr3_length: 14
cdr3_aa: CASSLSAGTEAFF; v_call: TRBV12-3/TRBV12-4; j_call: TRBJ1-1; cdr3_length: 13
cdr3_aa: CASSLRAVGPYEQYF; v_call: TRBV7-2; j_call: TRBJ2-7; cdr3_length: 15
cdr3_aa: CASSSDRGLNEQFF; v_call: TRBV7-9; j_call: TRBJ2-1; cdr3_length: 14
cdr3_aa: CASSFLSQPLHF; v_call: TRBV7-9; j_call: TRBJ1-6; cdr3_length: 12
cdr3_aa: CASSSRGGDTDTQYF; v_call: TRBV7-9; j_call: TRBJ2-3; cdr3_length: 15
cdr3_aa: CASSSDRESSGGYKETQYF; v_call: TRBV5-6; j_call: TRBJ2-5; cdr3_length: 19
cdr3_aa: CASSHGVDRYNEQFF; v_call: TRBV12-3/TRBV12-4; j_call: TRBJ2-1; cdr3_length: 15
cdr3_aa: CSASGGGFTDTQYF; v_call: TRBV20-1; j_call: TRBJ2-3; cdr3_length: 14
cdr3_aa: CASAYGQGYNEQFF; v_call: TRBV12-3/TRBV12-4; j_call: TRBJ2-1; cdr3_length: 14
cdr3_aa: CSVRTGGASGYTF; v_call: TRBV29-1; j_call: TRBJ1-2; cdr3_length: 13
cdr3_aa: CASSHAAGSKGTQYF; v_call: TRBV25-1; j_call: TRBJ2-5; cdr3_length: 15
cdr3_aa: CTRDRDEKLFF; v_call: TRBV6-6; j_call: TRBJ1-4; cdr3_length: 11
cdr3_aa: CASSFRAGGEKLFF; v_call: TRBV5-1; j_call: TRBJ1-4; cdr3_length: 14
cdr3_aa: CASSVRTSGSHEQFF; v_call: TRBV6-4; j_call: TRBJ2-1; cdr3_length: 15
cdr3_aa: CSAGGDGTTTGPRAWELFF; v_call: TRBV29-1; j_call: TRBJ2-2; cdr3_length: 19
cdr3_aa: CASSVVQDSPLHF; v_call: TRBV9; j_call: TRBJ1-6; cdr3_length: 13
cdr3_aa: CSSEIRDRGRYEQYF; v_call: TRBV20-1; j_call: TRBJ2-7; cdr3_length: 15